Listed below are T cell receptor beta chains from one sample, sequenced in a study of shared clonotypes between healthy human individuals. Measured with immunoSEQ multiplex PCR; TCRdb has only the in-frame clones, and not every one. Among hundreds of thousands of clones listed, almost 95% were seen once. Specimen: naive CD8+ T cells sorted from blood. The receptor source for this set is a man aged 30-40 years in good health. CDR3s include the opening cysteine and the closing phenylalanine or tryptophan. Fields, in order: V gene, clone size, D gene, J gene, CDR3 protein, CDR3 DNA. A D gene is named only where the DNA matches it firmly. A clone size is listed for some rows: how often the clone was seen (once, few, many), or a class if it is expanded.

TRBV29-1	NA	TRBD2	TRBJ2-3	CSVERLAIDTQYF	TGCAGCGTTGAAAGACTAGCGATAGATACGCAGTATTTT
TRBV9	once	TRBD1	TRBJ2-7	CASTPGQGPYEQYF	TGTGCCAGTACACCGGGACAGGGGCCCTACGAGCAGTACTTC
TRBV10-2	once	NA	TRBJ2-7	CASSAGEQYF	TGCGCCAGCAGTGCTGGCGAGCAGTACTTC
TRBV27	NA	TRBD2	TRBJ2-1	CASSRTSGYNEQFF	TGTGCCAGCAGTCGAACTAGCGGTTACAATGAGCAGTTCTTC
TRBV9	NA	NA	TRBJ1-2	CASSVGGPNYGYTF	TGTGCCAGCAGCGTTGGTGGCCCGAACTATGGCTACACCTTC
TRBV5-1	NA	TRBD1	TRBJ2-4	CASSLGDRGQSKNIQYF	TGCGCCAGCAGCTTGGGAGACAGGGGGCAATCCAAAAACATTCAGTACTTC
TRBV28	NA	NA	TRBJ2-1	CATFRIRNEQFF	TGTGCCACCTTTAGGATCCGGAATGAGCAGTTCTTC
TRBV7-9	once	NA	TRBJ1-3	CASSLFETSSGNTIYF	TGTGCCAGCAGCTTATTCGAGACAAGCTCTGGAAACACCATATATTTT
TRBV5-1	NA	TRBD1	TRBJ2-3	CASSLGTGETADTQYF	TGCGCCAGCAGCTTGGGGACAGGGGAAACGGCAGATACGCAGTATTTT
TRBV4-1	once	TRBD1	TRBJ2-1	CASSQGPGQFLDEQFF	TGCGCCAGCAGCCAAGGACCGGGACAGTTCCTCGATGAGCAGTTCTTC
TRBV7-2	NA	NA	TRBJ2-5	CASSLEFWVGQETQYF	TGTGCCAGCAGCTTAGAGTTCTGGGTCGGTCAAGAGACCCAGTACTTC
TRBV4-3	NA	TRBD2	TRBJ2-1	CASSQDASGSYEQFF	TGCGCCAGCAGCCAAGATGCTAGCGGGAGTTATGAGCAGTTCTTC
TRBV7-2	once	NA	TRBJ2-3	CASSLDRVGTDTQYF	TGTGCCAGCAGCTTAGACAGGGTGGGCACAGATACGCAGTATTTT
TRBV7-8	NA	TRBD1	TRBJ1-3	CASRQGTGVGNTIYF	TGTGCCAGCAGGCAGGGGACAGGGGTAGGAAACACCATATATTTT
TRBV7-1	NA	TRBD2	TRBJ2-7	CASSLDLAGFEQYF	TGTGCCAGCAGCTTAGACCTAGCGGGATTCGAGCAGTACTTC
TRBV7-8	NA	TRBD1	TRBJ2-7	CASRLGTGVSYEQYF	TGTGCCAGCAGACTAGGGACAGGGGTCTCCTACGAGCAGTACTTC
TRBV5-1	NA	NA	TRBJ1-3	CASSLDLALRGGNTIYF	TGCGCCAGCAGCTTGGATTTAGCCCTCCGGGGTGGAAACACCATATATTTT
TRBV19	NA	NA	TRBJ1-1	CASSFGNTEAFF	TGTGCCAGTAGTTTTGGGAACACTGAAGCTTTCTTT
TRBV7-6	NA	TRBD2	TRBJ2-3	CASRLAGVTDTQYF	TGTGCCAGCCGACTAGCGGGAGTAACAGATACGCAGTATTTT
TRBV5-6	NA	NA	TRBJ2-3	CASRVDTDTQYF	TGTGCCAGCAGGGTCGACACAGATACGCAGTATTTT
TRBV27	NA	TRBD1	TRBJ2-4	CASSGQGANIQYF	TGTGCCAGCAGTGGACAGGGGGCGAACATTCAGTACTTC
TRBV5-6	NA	NA	TRBJ2-7	CASSLGGPLYEQYF	TGTGCCAGCAGCTTGGGGGGGCCCTTATACGAGCAGTACTTC
TRBV5-6	NA	NA	TRBJ2-2	CASSLLGINTGELFF	TGTGCCAGCAGCTTGTTGGGGATAAACACCGGGGAGCTGTTTTTT
TRBV28	NA	NA	TRBJ1-5	CASSDRGVGQPQHF	TGTGCCAGCAGCGACCGGGGGGTGGGTCAGCCCCAGCATTTT
TRBV4-3	once	NA	TRBJ1-2	CASSQSTRGYYGYTF	TGCGCCAGCAGCCAGTCTACCAGGGGCTACTATGGCTACACCTTC
TRBV5-1	NA	TRBD1	TRBJ1-5	CASSNGQGTNQPQHF	TGCGCCAGCAGCAACGGACAGGGTACTAACCAGCCCCAGCATTTT
TRBV19	NA	NA	TRBJ2-1	CASSITVNEQFF	TGTGCCAGTAGTATCACCGTAAATGAGCAGTTCTTC
TRBV28	NA	NA	TRBJ1-5	CASSLLATAPQHF	TGTGCCAGCAGTTTATTGGCAACTGCCCCCCAGCATTTT
TRBV7-9	NA	NA	TRBJ1-3	CASSSGTGSGNTIYF	TGTGCCAGCAGCTCTGGGACCGGCTCTGGAAACACCATATATTTT
TRBV7-9	NA	NA	TRBJ1-5	CASSFHKDSSNQPQHF	TGTGCCAGCAGCTTCCACAAGGACAGTAGCAATCAGCCCCAGCATTTT
TRBV7-9	NA	TRBD2	TRBJ2-1	CASSPTSGPYNEQFF	TGTGCCAGCAGCCCCACTAGCGGTCCCTACAATGAGCAGTTCTTC
TRBV28	NA	NA	TRBJ1-4	CASSPLNNEKLFF	TGTGCCAGCAGTCCCCTTAATAATGAAAAACTGTTTTTT
TRBV2	NA	NA	TRBJ2-3	CASRGTADTQYF	TGTGCCAGCAGGGGGACGGCAGATACGCAGTATTTT
TRBV28	NA	NA	TRBJ1-1	CASITEAFF	TGTGCCAGCATCACTGAAGCTTTCTTT
TRBV19	NA	NA	TRBJ2-7	CASSPGVDEQYF	TGTGCCAGTAGTCCTGGGGTGGACGAGCAGTACTTC
TRBV2	NA	TRBD1	TRBJ2-7	CASSEALGQGAYEQYF	TGTGCCAGCAGTGAAGCGTTGGGACAGGGGGCGTACGAGCAGTACTTC
TRBV4-1	NA	NA	TRBJ1-2	CASSQGPGGNYTF	TGCGCCAGCAGCCAAGGGCCAGGCGGCAACTACACCTTC
TRBV14	NA	NA	TRBJ2-2	CASSQVPQIRPTGELFF	TGTGCCAGCAGCCAAGTTCCCCAGATAAGACCCACCGGGGAGCTGTTTTTT
TRBV2	NA	NA	TRBJ2-3	CASSDGATAPLYTQYF	TGTGCCAGCAGTGATGGGGCGACCGCCCCTCTGTATACGCAGTATTTT
TRBV7-2	NA	NA	TRBJ2-7	CASSSPGRYEQYF	TGTGCCAGCAGCTCCCCGGGGCGGTACGAGCAGTACTTC
TRBV10-1	NA	NA	TRBJ2-7	CASSESFGDPTYEQYF	TGCGCCAGCAGTGAGTCGTTCGGGGACCCCACCTACGAGCAGTACTTC
TRBV18	NA	NA	TRBJ2-5	CASSPEWTGEETQYF	TGTGCCAGCTCACCCGAGTGGACGGGAGAGGAGACCCAGTACTTC
TRBV7-6	once	NA	TRBJ1-4	CASSIQGPNEKLFF	TGTGCCAGCAGCATACAGGGACCTAATGAAAAACTGTTTTTT
TRBV9	NA	NA	TRBJ2-7	CASSPQGEDEQYF	TGTGCCAGCAGCCCCCAGGGCGAGGACGAGCAGTACTTC
TRBV27	NA	TRBD2	TRBJ2-7	CASTQTSGAYEQYF	TGTGCCAGCACCCAGACTAGCGGAGCCTACGAGCAGTACTTC
TRBV4-1	NA	TRBD2	TRBJ2-3	CASSQVLMGLADTDTQYF	TGCGCCAGCAGCCAAGTCCTGATGGGACTAGCTGATACAGATACGCAGTATTTT
TRBV14	once	NA	TRBJ2-1	CASSHTGTPYNEQFF	TGTGCCAGCAGCCATACAGGGACGCCCTACAATGAGCAGTTCTTC
TRBV10-3	NA	NA	TRBJ1-1	CAIMDSLNTEAFF	TGTGCCATCATGGACAGCTTGAACACTGAAGCTTTCTTT
TRBV30	NA	NA	TRBJ1-1	CAWSRTANTEAFF	TGTGCCTGGAGCAGGACCGCGAACACTGAAGCTTTCTTT
TRBV7-8	once	NA	TRBJ1-1	CASNDFRSGNTEAFF	TGTGCCAGCAACGATTTTCGGTCAGGGAACACTGAAGCTTTCTTT
TRBV18	NA	TRBD2	TRBJ2-7	CASSQTIEPGLAAYEQYF	TGTGCCAGCTCACAGACAATCGAACCGGGACTAGCGGCCTACGAGCAGTACTTC
TRBV28	NA	NA	TRBJ2-1	CASSSSFPNNEQFF	TGTGCCAGCAGTTCAAGTTTCCCTAACAATGAGCAGTTCTTC
TRBV27	once	NA	TRBJ2-7	CASSSAVTYEQYF	TGTGCCAGCAGTTCTGCGGTTACCTACGAGCAGTACTTC
TRBV15	NA	NA	TRBJ2-5	CATSRDLGGQETQYF	TGTGCCACCAGCAGAGATCTTGGGGGTCAAGAGACCCAGTACTTC
TRBV7-9	NA	NA	TRBJ1-3	CASSLVTSGNTIYF	TGTGCCAGCAGCTTAGTGACAAGTGGAAACACCATATATTTT
TRBV5-4	NA	TRBD1	TRBJ2-2	CASSRKGQGVTGELFF	TGTGCCAGCAGCCGGAAGGGACAGGGTGTCACCGGGGAGCTGTTTTTT
TRBV4-1	many	NA	TRBJ1-5	CASSQDMGSNQPQHF	TGCGCCAGCAGCCAAGATATGGGGAGCAATCAGCCCCAGCATTTT
TRBV27	NA	NA	TRBJ2-3	CASSLLRETDTQYF	TGTGCCAGCAGTCTACTACGAGAAACAGATACGCAGTATTTT
TRBV13	NA	NA	TRBJ2-5	CASSAAQGGETQYF	TGTGCCAGCAGCGCCGCCCAGGGAGGAGAGACCCAGTACTTC